The 23 T cell receptor beta chains reported below all come from one sample, sequenced in a study of T cells in localized non-small cell lung cancer. The repertoire was sequenced with immunoSEQ multiplex PCR; TCRdb's copy has only in-frame clones and lacks some. The sample holds some 22,000 clones; approximately 88% are singletons and the top ten take around 2.4%. Sequencing used peripheral blood, obtained before any cancer treatment. The receptors here all came from a man between 40 and 69 years old with stage I lung adenocarcinoma.

The V call is TRBV7-6, the J call TRBJ2-3; no firm D call. The length of the CDR3 is 13 residues. Germline CDR1 reads SGHVS; CDR2 reads FNYEAQ. Trimming stripped 5 bases from V and 8 bases from J, with 14 bases between. The CDR3 region has the DNA TGTGCCAGCAGCACCTCGCTCCCCGGTACGCAGTATTTT. Residues: CASSTSLPGTQYF.

This rearrangement joins TRBV6-6 to TRBJ2-7; 9 nucleotides agree with TRBD2. The CDR3 length is 14 residues. Trimming cost V 7 bases and J 5 bases; bases outside gene matches: 9. Germline CDR1 and CDR2: MNHNY and SVGAGI (reference sequence). CDR3: CASTMNSGSNEQYF. CDR3 nucleotide sequence: TGTGCCAGCACCATGAATAGCGGGAGTAACGAGCAGTACTTC.

The chain uses TRBV7-6 and TRBJ2-1; 11 nucleotides agree with TRBD1. The CDR3 runs 15 residues. Germline V gene lookup returns CDR1 SGHVS and CDR2 FNYEAQ. Unmatched junction bases numbered 3, after V lost 5 bases and J lost 3 bases. CDR3 loop: CASSGDRGDYNEQFF. The CDR3 bases are TGTGCCAGCAGCGGGGACAGGGGGGACTACAATGAGCAGTTCTTC. The entire variable domain, with the rest obtained from reference TRBV7-6 and TRBJ2-1, is as follows: GAGVSQSPRYKVTKRGQDVALRCDPISGHVSLYWYRQALGQGPEFLTYFNYEAQQDKSGLPNDRFSAERPEGSISTLTIQRTEQRDSAMYRCASSGDRGDYNEQFFGPGTRLTVL.

This clone was counted between two and nine times. J is TRBJ2-2 and V is TRBV28; tentatively, D is TRBD1 (6 bases). V dropped 6 bases and J dropped 2 bases, with 13 bases sitting between them. Germline CDR1 MDHEN, CDR2 SYDVKM. There are 15 residues in the CDR3. CDR3 in DNA: TGTGCCAGCAGGAGCACGGACAGAAACACCGGGGAGCTGTTTTTT. Translated, it gives CASRSTDRNTGELFF.

The V gene is TRBV7-2, the J gene TRBJ2-5; possibly TRBD1 for D (6 bases). Trimming shortened V by 6 bases and J by 7 bases, and 12 bases separated the two germline ends. The germline CDR1 and CDR2 sequences are SGHTA and FQGNSA. This CDR3 has 12 amino acids. In DNA, the CDR3 is TGTGCCAGCAGAGGGGGTTGGGGGACCCAGTACTTC. Translation: CASRGGWGTQYF.

Regarding this clone: At one end, the junction sequence differs from germline, possibly due to a read error. The chain has TRBV28 and TRBJ1-1; TRBD1 matches at 7 bases. Germline V CDR1 and CDR2: MDHEN, SYDVKM. The CDR3 is made up of 14 amino acids. CDR3 residues: CASGLEQGNAEAFF. CDR3 DNA: TGTGCCAGCGGACTGGAACAGGGGAACGCTGAAGCTTTCTTT. The full variable domain, completed using reference TRBV28 and TRBJ1-1, is DVKVTQSSRYLVKRTGEKVFLECVQDMDHENMFWYRQDPGLGLRLIYFSYDVKMKEKGDIPEGYSVSREKKERFSLILESASTNQTSMYLCASGLEQGNAEAFFGQGTRLTVV.

This clone was picked up a small number of times. CDR3 coding DNA: TGTGCCAGCAGCTTTTGGACAGGGGATGAAAAACTGTTTTTT. This encodes CASSFWTGDEKLFF. The chain has TRBV7-9 and TRBJ1-4; 9 bases align to TRBD1. The CDR3 has 14 residues. The V gene's germline CDR1 is SEHNR and CDR2 FQNEAQ (reference sequence). Losses at the gene ends were 3 bases for V and 6 bases for J; bases not matched to a gene: 2.

The CDR3, as DNA: TGCGCCAGCAGCTTAACAGGGGGTTACACCGGGGAGCTGTTTTTT. It yields the protein CASSLTGGYTGELFF. The genes are TRBV5-1 and TRBJ2-2, with 8 bases that match TRBD1. CDR1 is SGHRS, CDR2 YFSETQ, per germline. V lost 2 bases to trimming and J lost 3 bases; unmatched junction nucleotides: 3. This CDR3 comprises 15 residues.

This clone showed up just a few times. In nucleotides, the CDR3 is TGTGCCAGCAGACCTCATACAGGGGCCGGGGGAGAGACCCAGTACTTC. Its protein is CASRPHTGAGGETQYF. The V call is TRBV6-6, the J call TRBJ2-5; the D gene is possibly TRBD1 (7 bases). The V gene's germline CDR1 is MNHNY and CDR2 SVGAGI (reference sequence). V was pared by 6 bases and J by 4 bases, with 21 bases between. The CDR3 extends over 16 amino acids.

This clone has more than one count but fewer than ten. The V gene is TRBV29-1, the J gene TRBJ1-4, with a tentative D call TRBD1 (5 bases). Trimming removed 4 bases from V and 5 bases from J, with 26 bases in between. CDR3 length: 18 amino acids. The germline V gene encodes CDR1 SQVTM and CDR2 ANQGSEA. This CDR3 reads CSVGRERALWGGNEKLFF. The CDR3 nucleotides are TGCAGCGTTGGCAGGGAAAGGGCCTTGTGGGGGGGGAATGAAAAACTGTTTTTT.

The chain recombines TRBV14 with TRBJ1-1; D may be TRBD1 (5 bases). CDR3 size: 18 residues. In germline, CDR1 is SGHDN, CDR2 FVKESK. With 4 bases removed from V and 1 base from J, the gap between germline ends came to 22 bases. The CDR3 spells CASSPRNVIGAENTEAFF. CDR3 bases: TGTGCCAGCAGCCCAAGAAATGTGATCGGGGCAGAGAACACTGAAGCTTTCTTT.

V and J are TRBV9 and TRBJ2-1; the D call may be TRBD1 or TRBD2 (5 bases each). V lost 0 bases and J lost 5, with 12 bases in between. Germline V gene data show CDR1 as SGDLS and CDR2 as YYNGEE. CDR3 length equals 15 residues. CDR3 coding DNA: TGTGCCAGCAGCGTAGGGGGGACGAATAACAATGAGCAGTTCTTC. Translating gives CASSVGGTNNNEQFF.

J is TRBJ1-2 and V is TRBV28; 11 bases are a match to TRBD1. V was clipped by 4 bases and J by 5 bases; unmatched bases: 6. Per the germline V gene, CDR1 is MDHEN and CDR2 is SYDVKM. The CDR3 loop spans 15 amino acids. CDR3 loop: CASSWTGGLLYGYTF. In DNA form, the CDR3 reads TGTGCCAGCAGTTGGACAGGGGGCTTATTATATGGCTACACCTTC.

The chain recombines TRBV19 with TRBJ1-5, with 7 positions matching TRBD1. After removal of 7 bases from V and 4 bases from J, the junction contained 10 bases not matched to a gene. Germline V lookup: CDR1 LNHDA, CDR2 SQIVND (reference sequence). The CDR3 length is 15 residues. Written as DNA, the CDR3 is TGTGCCAGTACTTCCCTTGACAGGGTAAATCAGCCCCAGCATTTT. This sequence encodes CASTSLDRVNQPQHF.

The genes are TRBV29-1 and TRBJ1-4; a weak D match, TRBD1 (6 bases). Germline V gives CDR1 SQVTM, CDR2 ANQGSEA. The CDR3 is 13 amino acids. Trimming removed 8 bases at V and 5 bases at J, with 15 bases between. CDR3 in amino acids: CSTRGGPNEKLFF. The DNA for the CDR3 is TGCAGCACCCGGGGGGGGCCCAATGAAAAACTGTTTTTT.

This chain links TRBV6-5 with TRBJ2-5; D may be TRBD1 or TRBD2 (6 bases each). Germline assignment: CDR1 MNHEY and CDR2 SVGAGI. V gave up 2 bases and J gave up 5 bases, with 12 bases separating them. The length of the CDR3 is 14 residues. CDR3 in DNA: TGTGCCAGCAGTTACGACGGAGGGGGGGAGACCCAGTACTTC. Translation: CASSYDGGGETQYF.

The gene calls are TRBV7-9 and TRBJ2-7, with TRBD1 matching 10 bases. Trimming cost V 4 bases and J 1 base; bases outside gene matches: 4. CDR1 is SEHNR and CDR2 is FQNEAQ in the germline V gene (reference sequence). The CDR3 runs to 15 residues. The CDR3 loop reads CASSSPGQGSYEQYF. CDR3 nucleotides: TGTGCCAGCAGCTCGCCGGGACAGGGGTCCTACGAGCAGTACTTC. The full variable domain, in which reference TRBV7-9 and TRBJ2-7 provide the parts outside the CDR3, is DTGVSQNPRHKITKRGQNVTFRCDPISEHNRLYWYRQTLGQGPEFLTYFQNEAQLEKSRLLSDRFSAERPKGSFSTLEIQRTEQGDSAMYLCASSSPGQGSYEQYFGPGTRLTVT.

The CDR3 reads CASSPPGQGGGYEQYF. CDR3 nucleotides: TGTGCCAGCTCACCACCGGGACAGGGAGGAGGCTACGAGCAGTACTTC. V and J are TRBV18 and TRBJ2-7, with 9 bases lining up with TRBD1. The CDR3 spans 16 residues. CDR1 is KGHSH and CDR2 is LQKENI in the germline V gene. The V and J ends lost 0 bases and 3 bases, in that order; junction bases with no gene match: 6. Using reference TRBV18 and TRBJ2-7 for the parts outside the CDR3, the full variable domain is NAGVMQNPRHLVRRRGQEARLRCSPMKGHSHVYWYRQLPEEGLKFMVYLQKENIIDESGMPKERFSAEFPKEGPSILRIQQVVRGDSAAYFCASSPPGQGGGYEQYFGPGTRLTVT.

This clone came up once. The chain combines TRBV27 with TRBJ2-3; no reliable D call. The CDR3 runs 16 residues. Between the trimmed V and J ends, which lost 5 bases and 6 bases, there was a span of 21 bases. CDR1 is MNHEY, CDR2 SMNVEV, per germline (reference sequence). The CDR3 DNA is TGTGCCAGCAGTCCTACGACGGTGGGAATACGGGATACGCAGTATTTT. Protein: CASSPTTVGIRDTQYF.

This clone was counted only a few times. The chain has TRBV7-8 and TRBJ2-7; possible D gene TRBD1, 6 bases. Germline-derived CDR1 and CDR2 are SGHVS and FQNEAQ. The CDR3 totals 18 residues. The germline V and J ends were trimmed by 1 base and 4 bases, with 23 bases remaining between them. The DNA of the CDR3 is TGTGCCAGCAGCTTAGTCGGGAATTTGGGACACGCTCCTTACGAGCAGTACTTC. It encodes CASSLVGNLGHAPYEQYF. Based on the CDR3 plus reference TRBV7-8 and TRBJ2-7, the full variable domain is GAGVSQSPRYKVAKRGQDVALRCDPISGHVSLFWYQQALGQGPEFLTYFQNEAQLDKSGLPSDRFFAERPEGSVSTLKIQRTQQEDSAVYLCASSLVGNLGHAPYEQYFGPGTRLTVT.

This clone was counted only a few times. V is TRBV11-1 and J is TRBJ1-1; TRBD1 matches at 8 bases. This CDR3 is 13 amino acids long. Germline values: CDR1 SGHAT, CDR2 FQDESV (reference sequence). With 3 bases clipped from V and 3 bases from J, the junction kept 0 bases outside the gene matches. The CDR3 nucleotides read TGTGCCAGCAGCTTGGACAGGGACACTGAAGCTTTCTTT. Translated, it gives CASSLDRDTEAFF.

The chain carries TRBV30 and TRBJ1-1; D not certain. This CDR3 contains 13 residues. The V end lost 2 bases, the J end lost 2 bases, and 9 bases lay between the germline ends. CDR1 is GTSNPN and CDR2 is SVGIG in the germline V gene (reference sequence). CDR3: CAWSTGPNTEAFF. DNA for the CDR3: TGTGCCTGGAGTACCGGGCCAAACACTGAAGCTTTCTTT.

The rearrangement joins TRBV18 to TRBJ2-1, with TRBD2 matching 12 bases. This CDR3 has 21 amino acids. The germline V gene has CDR1 KGHSH and CDR2 LQKENI. The junction had 13 bases not matched to a gene; V was cut back by 0 bases and J by 1 base. Here the CDR3 reads CASSPPVTLAGGLGSYNEQFF. The CDR3 coding sequence is TGTGCCAGCTCACCACCGGTCACTCTAGCGGGAGGGCTAGGGTCCTACAATGAGCAGTTCTTC.